Presented here are 3 T cell receptor beta chains from one specimen sequenced in a study of metastatic and nonmetastatic thyroid tumors. TCRdb recomputed clones from the PCR reads via MiXCR. This sample has roughly 34,000 clones, with 14% to 15% found just once. There were no patients who had received any treatment before thyroid surgery. Input material: blood. Receptors were obtained from a male donor with papillary thyroid cancer or a benign thyroid nodule (not recorded which). Some clones in this sample may be carry-over from other donors' samples.

Many counts were recorded for this clone. This chain joins TRBV15 and TRBJ2-7; 9 bases line up with TRBD1. The CDR3 covers 19 residues. V was pared by 0 bases and J by 6 bases, with 18 bases of the junction left unmatched. Looked up from germline, CDR1 is LNHNV and CDR2 is YYDKDF (reference sequence). The CDR3 bases are TGTGCCACCAGCAGAGATTTGCCCAGGACAGGGGCACTCTATTCCGAGCAGTACTTC. It specifies CATSRDLPRTGALYSEQYF.

At least ten counts were recorded for this clone. The V gene is TRBV12-3 or TRBV12-4, the J gene TRBJ1-5, with 7 bases lining up with TRBD1. CDR3 size: 13 residues. Unmatched junction bases numbered 3, after V lost 6 bases and J lost 4 bases. Here the CDR3 reads CASSPQGNQPQHF. The CDR3 DNA reads TGTGCCAGCAGCCCACAGGGGAATCAGCCCCAGCATTTT.

This clone was counted many times. The rearrangement uses TRBV30 and TRBJ1-3; D not resolved. V gave up 3 bases and J gave up 0 bases, with 15 bases separating them. The CDR3 totals 16 residues. Germline CDR1 GTSNPN, CDR2 SVGIG (reference sequence). The CDR3 DNA reads as TGTGCCTGGAGCCCTAGGAACGCAAACTCTGGAAACACCATATATTTT. It translates to CAWSPRNANSGNTIYF.